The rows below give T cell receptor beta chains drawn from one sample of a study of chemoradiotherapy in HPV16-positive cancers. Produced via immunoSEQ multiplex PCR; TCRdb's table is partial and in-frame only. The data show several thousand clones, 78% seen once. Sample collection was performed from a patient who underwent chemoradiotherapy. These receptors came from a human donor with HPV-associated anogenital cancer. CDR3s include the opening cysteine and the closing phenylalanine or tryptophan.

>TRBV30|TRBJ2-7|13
CAWGGGDNYEQYF
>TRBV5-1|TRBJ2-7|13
CASGTLGGNEQYF
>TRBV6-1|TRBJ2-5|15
CASSEWGGLQETQYF
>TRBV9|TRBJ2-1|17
CASSVAETGRSYNEQFF
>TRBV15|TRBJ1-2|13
CATSREGGYGYTF
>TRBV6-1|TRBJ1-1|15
CASSESGGSNTEAFF
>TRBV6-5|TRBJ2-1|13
CASSYTGNLEQFF
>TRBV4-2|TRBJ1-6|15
CASSHAGASGSPLHF
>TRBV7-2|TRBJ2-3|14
CASSPRVATDTQYF
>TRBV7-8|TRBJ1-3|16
CASSLVSRSSGNTIYF
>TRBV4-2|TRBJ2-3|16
CASSRAEGQGSDTQYF
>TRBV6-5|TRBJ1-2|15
CASSPSRGQLYGYTF
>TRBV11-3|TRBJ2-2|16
CASRLGGAPDTGELFF
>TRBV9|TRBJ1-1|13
CASSVFLNTEAFF
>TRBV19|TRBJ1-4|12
CASGQSGGKLFF
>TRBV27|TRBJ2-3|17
CASSLRPPGSGPDTQYF
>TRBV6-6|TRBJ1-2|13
CASSSVAGGGYTF
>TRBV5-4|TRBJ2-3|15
CASSLGGQNTDTQYF
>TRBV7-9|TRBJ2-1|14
CASSPGHPYNEQFF
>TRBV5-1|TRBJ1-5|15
CASSLGGGEDQPQHF
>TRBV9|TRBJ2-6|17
CASSVAPQGDGANVLTF
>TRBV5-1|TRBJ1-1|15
CASSLSGGLNTEAFF
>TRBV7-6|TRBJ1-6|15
CASSPFGGSDSPLHF
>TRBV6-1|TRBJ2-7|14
CASRTGTGLYEQYF
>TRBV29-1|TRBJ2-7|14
CSVGGQDLSYEQYF
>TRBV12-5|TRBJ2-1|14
CASGSNPPYNEQFF
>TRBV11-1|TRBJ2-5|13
CASSLMGGETQYF
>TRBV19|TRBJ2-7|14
CASKSQSGSYEQYF
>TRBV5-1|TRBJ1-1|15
CASSLIDTSNTEAFF
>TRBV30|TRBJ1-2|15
CAWSVQGAANYGYTF
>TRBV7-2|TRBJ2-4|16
CASSLAYSASGNIQYF
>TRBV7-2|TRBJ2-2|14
CATKAMKNTGELFF
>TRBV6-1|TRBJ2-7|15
CASTAVVAVPYEQYF
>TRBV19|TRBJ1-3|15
CASRTDRLAGNTIYF
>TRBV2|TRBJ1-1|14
CASSVDREDTEAFF
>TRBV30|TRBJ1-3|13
CACTQTGGNTIYF
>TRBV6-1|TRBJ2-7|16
CASSEGWGKETYEQYF